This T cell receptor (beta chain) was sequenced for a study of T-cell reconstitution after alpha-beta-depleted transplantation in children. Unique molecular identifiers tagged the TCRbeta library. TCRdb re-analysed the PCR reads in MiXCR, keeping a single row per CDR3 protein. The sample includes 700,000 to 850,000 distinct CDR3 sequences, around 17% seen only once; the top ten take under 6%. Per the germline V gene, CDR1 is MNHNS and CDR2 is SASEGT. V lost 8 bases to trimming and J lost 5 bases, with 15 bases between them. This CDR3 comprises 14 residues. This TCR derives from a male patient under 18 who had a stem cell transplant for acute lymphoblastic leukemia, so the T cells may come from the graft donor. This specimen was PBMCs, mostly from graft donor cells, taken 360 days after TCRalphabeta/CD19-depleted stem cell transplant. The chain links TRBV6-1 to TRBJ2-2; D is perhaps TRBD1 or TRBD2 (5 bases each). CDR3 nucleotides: TGTGCCAGCGGGGACGGTCCGTGGACCGGGGAGCTGTTTTTT. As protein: CASGDGPWTGELFF.